This T cell receptor beta chain is from a study of T cell repertoires in cytomegalovirus infection. Study in general: It was the public TCR beta signatures that indicated both CMV infection and matching HLA type.

TCRdb analysed the reads with MiXCR anew, one entry per CDR3 protein. This sample carries about 130,000 distinct CDR3 sequences, 20% to 30% of them seen once, and the ten largest clones take approximately 35%. Unmatched junction bases numbered 8, after V lost 5 bases and J lost 4 bases. This CDR3 region has 17 residues. Per germline, CDR1 SGHTA and CDR2 FQGTGA. The table lists this clonotype with a few counts. The antigen is not known. The source material was PBMCs, sequenced either directly or after in vitro stimulation (not recorded which). This sequence joins TRBV7-3 and TRBJ2-3; 14 bases fit TRBD2. This clonotype originated in a human donor in good health (CMV status not recorded). Some clones in this sample may be carry-over from other donors' samples. The CDR3 DNA follows: TGTGCCAGCAGCCTTCGACTAGCGGGAGGGCCATCAGATACGCAGTATTTT. Residues: CASSLRLAGGPSDTQYF.